The clone carrying this TCR beta chain was seen only a few times. The source of the sample is a study of patients and donors after allogeneic stem cell transplantation. TCRdb re-analysed the RT-PCR reads in MiXCR, keeping a single row per CDR3 protein. Of about a million distinct CDR3 sequences listed, over 15% are singletons. This clonotype originated in a human donor who was either an allogeneic HSCT recipient or a stem cell or donor lymphocyte infusion donor (not recorded which). It is not recorded whose cells these are; they may come from a transplant donor. Sequencing was done on a sample of blood, either unsorted or a sorted T cell fraction (not recorded which).

CDR3 sequence (DNA): TGTGCCAGCAGCTCCCTTCCGGCCTACGAGCAGTACTTC. Amino acids: CASSSLPAYEQYF. The chain employs TRBV7-3 and TRBJ2-7; D gene unclear. Germline V gene data show CDR1 as SGHTA and CDR2 as FQGTGA. The CDR3 has 13 amino acids. Trimming left V 4 bases short and J 2 bases short, with 9 bases between.